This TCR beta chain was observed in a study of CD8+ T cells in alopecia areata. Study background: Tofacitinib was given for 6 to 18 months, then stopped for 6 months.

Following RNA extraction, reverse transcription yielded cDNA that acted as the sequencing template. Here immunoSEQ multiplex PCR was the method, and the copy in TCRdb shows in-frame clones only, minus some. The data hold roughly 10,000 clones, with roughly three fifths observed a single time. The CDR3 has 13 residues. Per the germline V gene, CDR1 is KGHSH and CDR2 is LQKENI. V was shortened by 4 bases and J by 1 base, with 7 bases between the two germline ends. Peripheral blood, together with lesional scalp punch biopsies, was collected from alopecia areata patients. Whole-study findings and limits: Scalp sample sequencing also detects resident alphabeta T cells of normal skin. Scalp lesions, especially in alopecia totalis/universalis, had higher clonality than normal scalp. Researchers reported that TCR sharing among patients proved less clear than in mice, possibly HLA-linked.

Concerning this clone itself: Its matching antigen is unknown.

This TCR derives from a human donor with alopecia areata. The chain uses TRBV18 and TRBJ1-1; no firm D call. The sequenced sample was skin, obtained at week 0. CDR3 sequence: CASSLARNTEAFF. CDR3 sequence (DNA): TGTGCCAGCTCACTCGCAAGGAACACTGAAGCTTTCTTT.